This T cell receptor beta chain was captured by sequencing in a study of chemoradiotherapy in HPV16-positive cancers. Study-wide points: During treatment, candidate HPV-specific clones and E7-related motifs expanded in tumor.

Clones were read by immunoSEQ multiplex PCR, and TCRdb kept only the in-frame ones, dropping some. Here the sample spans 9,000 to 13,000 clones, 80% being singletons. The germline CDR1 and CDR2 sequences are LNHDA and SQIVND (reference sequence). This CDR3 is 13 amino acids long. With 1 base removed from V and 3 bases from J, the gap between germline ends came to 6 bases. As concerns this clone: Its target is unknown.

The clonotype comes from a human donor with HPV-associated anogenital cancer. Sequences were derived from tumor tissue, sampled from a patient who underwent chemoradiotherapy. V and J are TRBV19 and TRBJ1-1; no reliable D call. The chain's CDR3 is CASSIVVDTEAFF. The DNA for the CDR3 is TGTGCCAGTAGTATAGTTGTGGACACTGAAGCTTTCTTT.